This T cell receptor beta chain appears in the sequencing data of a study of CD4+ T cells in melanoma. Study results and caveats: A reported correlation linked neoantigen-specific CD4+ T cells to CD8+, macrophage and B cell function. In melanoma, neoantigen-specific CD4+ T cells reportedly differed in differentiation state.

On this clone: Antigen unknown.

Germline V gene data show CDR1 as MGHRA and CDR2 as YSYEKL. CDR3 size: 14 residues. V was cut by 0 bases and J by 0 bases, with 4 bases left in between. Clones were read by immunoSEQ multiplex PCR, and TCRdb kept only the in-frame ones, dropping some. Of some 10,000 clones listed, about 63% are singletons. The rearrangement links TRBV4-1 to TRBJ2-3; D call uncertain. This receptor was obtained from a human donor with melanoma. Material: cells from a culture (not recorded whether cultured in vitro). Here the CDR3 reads CASSQEGSTDTQYF. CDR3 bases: TGCGCCAGCAGCCAAGAGGGGAGCACAGATACGCAGTATTTT.